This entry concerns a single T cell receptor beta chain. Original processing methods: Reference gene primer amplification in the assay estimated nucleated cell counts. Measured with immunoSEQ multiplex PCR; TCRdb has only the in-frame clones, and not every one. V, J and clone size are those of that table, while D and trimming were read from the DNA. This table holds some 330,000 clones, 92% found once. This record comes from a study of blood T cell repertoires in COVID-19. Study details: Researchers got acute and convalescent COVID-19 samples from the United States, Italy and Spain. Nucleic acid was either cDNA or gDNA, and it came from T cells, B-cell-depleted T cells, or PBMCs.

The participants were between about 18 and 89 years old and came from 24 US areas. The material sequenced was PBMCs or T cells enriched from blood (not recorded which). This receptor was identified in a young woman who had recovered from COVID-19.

CDR3 bases: TGTGCCAGCAGCTCTACCCCGGACAGTCGAGGGGAGACCCAGTACTTC. Its protein is CASSSTPDSRGETQYF. The genes are TRBV7-2 and TRBJ2-5; TRBD1 might be the D (6 bases). Germline V gene lookup returns CDR1 SGHTA and CDR2 FQGNSA. The CDR3 covers 16 residues. V lost 4 bases, J lost 5 bases, and 20 bases lay in between. Using reference TRBV7-2 and TRBJ2-5 for the parts outside the CDR3, the full variable domain is GAGVSQSPSNKVTEKGKDVELRCDPISGHTALYWYRQSLGQGLEFLIYFQGNSAPDKSGLPSDRFSAERTGGSVSTLTIQRTQQEDSAVYLCASSSTPDSRGETQYFGPGTRLLVL.